The clone carrying this TCR beta chain appeared a few times. Antigen specificity is unknown. Clones were sequenced by immunoSEQ multiplex PCR, and TCRdb holds only the in-frame ones, with some missing. The sample consists of under 70,000 clones, about four fifths of them appearing once. This record comes from a study of T cell responses to AZD1222 COVID-19 vaccine. The CDR3 is made up of 14 amino acids. The ends were cut back, 8 bases at V and 0 bases at J, with 14 bases in the middle. Germline CDR1 is GTSNPN and CDR2 is SVGIG (reference sequence). Study-wide findings and caveats: Possibly, clonal diversity was underestimated; donors were largely white British and included more females. Repertoire sampling happened only post peak T cell response. Compared with day 0, the breadth and depth of the Spike-specific TCR repertoire rose significantly after two doses of AZD1222. Researchers report vaccine-associated CD4 TCRs spanning spike, with dominance at 160-218 and 743-854.

This clonotype originated in an adult in good health. The chain links TRBV30 to TRBJ2-1; D gene unclear. The sequences come from peripheral blood, collected on day 0 of MenACWY control vaccination. CDR3 nucleotides: TGTGCCGGAAAGCCCGATTACTCCTACAATGAGCAGTTCTTC. It yields the protein CAGKPDYSYNEQFF. Drawing the rest from reference TRBV30 and TRBJ2-1, the complete variable domain is SQTIHQWPATLVQPVGSPLSLECTVEGTSNPNLYWYRQAAGRGLQLLFYSVGIGQISSEVPQNLSASRPQDRQFILSSKKLLLSDSGFYLCAGKPDYSYNEQFFGPGTRLTVL.